The present TCR beta chain was sequenced within a study of OX40 agonist ivuxolimab in advanced cancers. Repertoires were generated with immunoSEQ multiplex PCR, while TCRdb's copy carries only in-frame clones and drops some. Of 100,000 or so clones in the sample, around 96% were seen once. Germline V lookup: CDR1 SGHRS, CDR2 YFSETQ. CDR3 length equals 17 residues. V was shortened by 4 bases and J by 6 bases, with 23 bases between the two germline ends. The sequencing here drew on CD4+ or CD8+ T cells sorted from blood, taken in a trial of the OX40 agonist ivuxolimab. The chain uses TRBV5-1 and TRBJ2-1; tentative D call: TRBD1 (6 bases). The clonotype comes from an adult with an advanced solid tumor such as melanoma, head and neck, liver or kidney cancer. This chain's CDR3 is CASSPNRTGTFFNEQFF. The CDR3 DNA is TGCGCCAGCAGCCCAAACCGTACCGGGACATTCTTCAATGAGCAGTTCTTC.